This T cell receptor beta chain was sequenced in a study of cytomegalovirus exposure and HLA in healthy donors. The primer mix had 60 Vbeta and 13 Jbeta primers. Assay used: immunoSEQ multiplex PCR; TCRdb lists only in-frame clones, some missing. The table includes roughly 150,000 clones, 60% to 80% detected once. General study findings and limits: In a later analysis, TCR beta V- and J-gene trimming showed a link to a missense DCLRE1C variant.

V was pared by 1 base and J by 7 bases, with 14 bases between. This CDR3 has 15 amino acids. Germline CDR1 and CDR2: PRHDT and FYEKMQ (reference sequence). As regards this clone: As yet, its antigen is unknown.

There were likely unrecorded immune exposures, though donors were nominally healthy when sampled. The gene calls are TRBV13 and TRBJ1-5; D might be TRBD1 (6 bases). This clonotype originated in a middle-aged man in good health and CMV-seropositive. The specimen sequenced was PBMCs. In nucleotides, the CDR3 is TGTGCCAGCAGCTTAGTGGAGGCGGGGGCGCAGCCCCAGCATTTT. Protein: CASSLVEAGAQPQHF.